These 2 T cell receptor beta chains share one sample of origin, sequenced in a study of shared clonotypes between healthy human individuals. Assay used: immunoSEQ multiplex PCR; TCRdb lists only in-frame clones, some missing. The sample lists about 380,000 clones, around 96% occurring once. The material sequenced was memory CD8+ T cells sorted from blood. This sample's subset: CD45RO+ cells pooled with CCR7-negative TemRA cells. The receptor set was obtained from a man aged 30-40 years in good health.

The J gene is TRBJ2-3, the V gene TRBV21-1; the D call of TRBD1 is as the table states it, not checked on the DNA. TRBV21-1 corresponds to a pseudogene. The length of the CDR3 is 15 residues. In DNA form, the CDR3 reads TGTGCCAGCAGCACAAAAAGGGGATCTACAGGGGGCTGGTATTTT. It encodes CASSTKRGSTGGWYF.

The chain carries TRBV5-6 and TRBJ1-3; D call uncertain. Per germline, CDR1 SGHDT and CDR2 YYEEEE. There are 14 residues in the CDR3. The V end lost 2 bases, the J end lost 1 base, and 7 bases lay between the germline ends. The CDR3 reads CASSFWTSGNTIYF. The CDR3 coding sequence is TGTGCCAGCAGCTTCTGGACGTCTGGAAACACCATATATTTT.